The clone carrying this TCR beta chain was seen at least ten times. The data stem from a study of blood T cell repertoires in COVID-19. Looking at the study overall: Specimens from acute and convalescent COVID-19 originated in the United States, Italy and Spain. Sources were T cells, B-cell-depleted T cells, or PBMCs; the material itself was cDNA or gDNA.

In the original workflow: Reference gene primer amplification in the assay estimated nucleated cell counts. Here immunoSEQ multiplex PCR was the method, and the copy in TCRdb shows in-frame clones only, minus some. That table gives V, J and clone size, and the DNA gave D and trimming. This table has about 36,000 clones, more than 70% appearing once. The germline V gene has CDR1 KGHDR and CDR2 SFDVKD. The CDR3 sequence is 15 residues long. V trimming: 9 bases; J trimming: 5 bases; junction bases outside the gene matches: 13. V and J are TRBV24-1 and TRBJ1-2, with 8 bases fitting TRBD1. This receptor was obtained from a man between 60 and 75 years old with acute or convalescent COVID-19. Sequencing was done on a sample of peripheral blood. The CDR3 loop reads CATAPSTGGFYGYTF. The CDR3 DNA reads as TGTGCCACCGCCCCTTCAACAGGGGGATTTTATGGCTACACCTTC.